This TCR beta chain was profiled in a study of shared clonotypes between healthy human individuals. Overall study findings and caveats: Only blood was sampled, and tissue TCR repertoires likely differ from blood ones.

Comment on this clone: Its antigen is unidentified.

Roughly 27,000 T cell genomes, or around 200 ng DNA, went into the sorted-subset replicate PCRs. Study processing details: Junction-only sequences produced by ImmunoSEQ had no quality scores, so filtering differed. Produced via immunoSEQ multiplex PCR; TCRdb's table is partial and in-frame only. The D gene and trimming were derived from the DNA, and the V and J assignments and clone size from that table. The table shows under 1,100,000 clones, with roughly 80% occurring only once. V was pared by 6 bases and J by 5 bases, with 5 bases of the junction left unmatched. The germline CDR1 and CDR2 sequences are SGHNT and YENEEA. The CDR3 spans 15 residues.

Sequenced sample: memory CD4+ T cells sorted from blood. Subset given: CD45RA-negative fraction. The V gene is TRBV11-3, the J gene TRBJ2-2; 11 positions agree with TRBD1. The source is a man younger than 30 in good health. The CDR3 nucleotides are TGTGCCAGCAGAATCGGGACAGGGGGTACCGGGGAGCTGTTTTTT. This gives the protein CASRIGTGGTGELFF. Variable domain in full (rest from reference TRBV11-3 and TRBJ2-2): EAGVVQSPRYKIIEKKQPVAFWCNPISGHNTLYWYLQNLGQGPELLIRYENEEAVDDSQLPKDRFSAERLKGVDSTLKIQPAELGDSAVYLCASRIGTGGTGELFFGEGSRLTVL.